This paragraph covers one T cell receptor beta chain sequence. Its target is not known. The sample comes from a study of beta chain features in type 1 diabetes. Study findings and constraints: All four CD4+ subsets from Type 1 diabetes patients carried moderately but significantly shorter TCRB CDR3s.

The authors reverse transcribed all of the isolated RNA, so sequencing captured expressed TCRB transcripts. This table comes from immunoSEQ multiplex PCR, and its TCRdb copy is limited to in-frame clones, with some not included. Here the sample spans 150,000 to 200,000 clones, 7% to 9% being singletons. CDR1 and CDR2 from the germline V gene are SGHTA and FQGNSA. The germline V and J ends were trimmed by 0 bases and 10 bases, with 7 bases remaining between them. This CDR3 spans 13 amino acids. V gene TRBV7-2 combines with J gene TRBJ1-6; no clear D. The specimen was central memory CD4+ T cells from blood. The sequence was collected from a man between 18 and 35 years old with type 1 diabetes. In nucleotides, the CDR3 is TGTGCCAGCAGCTTAGCCGGGTGGTCACCCCTCCACTTT. The encoded protein is CASSLAGWSPLHF.